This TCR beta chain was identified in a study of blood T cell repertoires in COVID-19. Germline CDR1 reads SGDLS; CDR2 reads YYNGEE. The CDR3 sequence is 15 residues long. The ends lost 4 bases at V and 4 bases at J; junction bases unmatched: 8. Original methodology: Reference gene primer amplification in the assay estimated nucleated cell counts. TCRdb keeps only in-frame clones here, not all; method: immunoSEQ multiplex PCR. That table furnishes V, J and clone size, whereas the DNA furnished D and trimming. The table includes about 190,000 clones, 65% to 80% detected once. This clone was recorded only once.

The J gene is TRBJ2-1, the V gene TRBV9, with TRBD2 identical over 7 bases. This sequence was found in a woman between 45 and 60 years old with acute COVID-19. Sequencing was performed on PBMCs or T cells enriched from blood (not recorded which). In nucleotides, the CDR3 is TGTGCCAGCAGCAGTAGGGGAGGGGATTACAATGAGCAGTTCTTC. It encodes CASSSRGGDYNEQFF. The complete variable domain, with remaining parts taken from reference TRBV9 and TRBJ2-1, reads DSGVTQTPKHLITATGQRVTLRCSPRSGDLSVYWYQQSLDQGLQFLIQYYNGEERAKGNILERFSAQQFPDLHSELNLSSLELGDSALYFCASSSRGGDYNEQFFGPGTRLTVL.